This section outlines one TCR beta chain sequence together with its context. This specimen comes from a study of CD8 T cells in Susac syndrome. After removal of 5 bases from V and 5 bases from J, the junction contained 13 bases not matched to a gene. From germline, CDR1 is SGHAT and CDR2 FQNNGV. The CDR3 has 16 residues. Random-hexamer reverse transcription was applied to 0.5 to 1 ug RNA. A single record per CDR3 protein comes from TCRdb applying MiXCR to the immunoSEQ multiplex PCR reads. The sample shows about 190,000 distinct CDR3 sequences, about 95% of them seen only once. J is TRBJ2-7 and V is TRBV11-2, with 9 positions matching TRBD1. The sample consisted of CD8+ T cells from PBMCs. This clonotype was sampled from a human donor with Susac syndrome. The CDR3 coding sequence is TGTGCCAGCAGCATCCGCCTCGGGACAGGGAGGGACGAGCAGTACTTC. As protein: CASSIRLGTGRDEQYF.